Given below is one T cell receptor beta chain in context. Its antigen is still unknown. This entry comes from a study of cytomegalovirus exposure and HLA in healthy donors. Study-wide results and caveats: Confirmation was obtained in vitro that a few CMV-associated chains are specific for CMV antigens.

The validation cohort, a group of roughly 120 subjects, included the donors and was separate from the approximately 650-subject first cohort. Generated by immunoSEQ multiplex PCR, the TCRdb table keeps only in-frame clones and is missing some. The repertoire holds fewer than 200,000 clones, with roughly nine tenths as singletons. CDR3 length: 14 amino acids. Germline V gene sequence: CDR1 PRHDT, CDR2 FYEKMQ (reference sequence). V shed 8 bases and J 5 bases; nucleotides not matched to a gene: 10. The sample taken for sequencing was PBMCs. The rearrangement uses TRBV13 and TRBJ2-5, with 8 bases that match TRBD2. The sequence was collected from a woman aged 25 to 39 in good health and CMV-seronegative. CDR3 DNA: TGTGCCAGCTCCCGGGGGACTAGTGATGAGACCCAGTACTTC. Translated: CASSRGTSDETQYF.